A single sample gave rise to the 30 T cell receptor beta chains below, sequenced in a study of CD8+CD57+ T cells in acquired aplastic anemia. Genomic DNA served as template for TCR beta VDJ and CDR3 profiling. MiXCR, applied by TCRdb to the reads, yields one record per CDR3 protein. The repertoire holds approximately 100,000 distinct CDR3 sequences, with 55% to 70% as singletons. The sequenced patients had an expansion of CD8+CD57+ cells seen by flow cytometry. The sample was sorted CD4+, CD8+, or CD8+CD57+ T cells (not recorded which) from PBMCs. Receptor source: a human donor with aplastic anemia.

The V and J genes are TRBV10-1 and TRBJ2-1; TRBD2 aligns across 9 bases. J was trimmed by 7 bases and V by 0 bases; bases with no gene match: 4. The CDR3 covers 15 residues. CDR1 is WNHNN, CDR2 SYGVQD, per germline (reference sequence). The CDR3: CASSESTSGGNEQFF. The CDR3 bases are TGCGCCAGCAGTGAGTCGACTAGCGGAGGGAATGAGCAGTTCTTC.

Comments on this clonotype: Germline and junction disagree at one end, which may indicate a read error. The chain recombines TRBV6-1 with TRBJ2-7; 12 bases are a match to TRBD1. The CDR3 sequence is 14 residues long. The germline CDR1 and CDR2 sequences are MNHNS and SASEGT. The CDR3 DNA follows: TGTGCCAGCAGACTCGGGACAGGGGGCCTCGAGCAGTCCTTC. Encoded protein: CASRLGTGGLEQSF.

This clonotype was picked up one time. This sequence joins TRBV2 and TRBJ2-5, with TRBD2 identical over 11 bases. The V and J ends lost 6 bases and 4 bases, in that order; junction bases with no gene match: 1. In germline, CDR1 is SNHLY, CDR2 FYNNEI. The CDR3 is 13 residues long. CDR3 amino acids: CASRGTSGETQYF. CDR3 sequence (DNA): TGTGCCAGCAGGGGGACTAGCGGAGAGACCCAGTACTTC.

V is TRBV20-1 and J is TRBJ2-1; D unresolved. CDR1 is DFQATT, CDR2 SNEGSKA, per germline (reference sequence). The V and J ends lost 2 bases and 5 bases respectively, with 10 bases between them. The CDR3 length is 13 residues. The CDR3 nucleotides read TGCAGTGCTAGAAGCCTCGGGCACAATGAGCAGTTCTTC. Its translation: CSARSLGHNEQFF.

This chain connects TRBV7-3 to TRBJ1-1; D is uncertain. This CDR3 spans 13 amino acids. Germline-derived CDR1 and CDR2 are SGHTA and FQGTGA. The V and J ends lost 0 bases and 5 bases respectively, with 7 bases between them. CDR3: CASSLTDRTEAFF. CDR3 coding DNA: TGTGCCAGCAGCTTAACCGATCGGACTGAAGCTTTCTTT.

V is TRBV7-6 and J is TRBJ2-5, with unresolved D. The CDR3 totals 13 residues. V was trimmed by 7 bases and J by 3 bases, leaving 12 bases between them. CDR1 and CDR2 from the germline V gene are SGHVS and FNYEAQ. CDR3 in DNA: TGTGCCAGCAACCCCGGAACGAAAGAGACCCAGTACTTC. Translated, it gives CASNPGTKETQYF. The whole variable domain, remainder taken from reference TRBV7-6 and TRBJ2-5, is GAGVSQSPRYKVTKRGQDVALRCDPISGHVSLYWYRQALGQGPEFLTYFNYEAQQDKSGLPNDRFSAERPEGSISTLTIQRTEQRDSAMYRCASNPGTKETQYFGPGTRLLVL.

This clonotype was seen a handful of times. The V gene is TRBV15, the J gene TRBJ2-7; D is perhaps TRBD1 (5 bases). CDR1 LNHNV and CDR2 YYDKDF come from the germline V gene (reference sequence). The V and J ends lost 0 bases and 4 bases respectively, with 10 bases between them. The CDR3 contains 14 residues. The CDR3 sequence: CATSRDRGRYEQYF. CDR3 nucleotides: TGTGCCACCAGCAGAGATAGGGGCCGATACGAGCAGTACTTC.

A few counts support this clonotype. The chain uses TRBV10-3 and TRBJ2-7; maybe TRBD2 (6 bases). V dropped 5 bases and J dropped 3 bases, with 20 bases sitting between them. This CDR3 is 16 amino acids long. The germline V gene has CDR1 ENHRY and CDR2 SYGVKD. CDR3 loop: CAISPVGGAQSYEQYF. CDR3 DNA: TGTGCCATCAGTCCGGTCGGCGGGGCCCAGAGCTACGAGCAGTACTTC.

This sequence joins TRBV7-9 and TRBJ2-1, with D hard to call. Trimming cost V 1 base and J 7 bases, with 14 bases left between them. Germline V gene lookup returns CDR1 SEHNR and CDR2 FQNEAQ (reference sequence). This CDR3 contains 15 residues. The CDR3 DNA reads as TGTGCCAGCAGCTTAGACTTCTCCCCTGGAAATGAGCAGTTCTTC. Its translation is CASSLDFSPGNEQFF.

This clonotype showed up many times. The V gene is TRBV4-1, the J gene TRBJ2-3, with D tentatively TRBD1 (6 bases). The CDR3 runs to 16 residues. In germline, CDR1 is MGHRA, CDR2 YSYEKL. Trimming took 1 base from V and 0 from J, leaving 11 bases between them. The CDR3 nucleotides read TGCGCCAGCAGCCAAGGGACAGTCCCTAGCACAGATACGCAGTATTTT. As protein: CASSQGTVPSTDTQYF.

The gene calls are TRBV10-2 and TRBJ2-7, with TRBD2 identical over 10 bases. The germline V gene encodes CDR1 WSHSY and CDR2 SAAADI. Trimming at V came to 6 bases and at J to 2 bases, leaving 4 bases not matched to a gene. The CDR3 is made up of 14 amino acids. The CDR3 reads CASRESGRAYEQYF. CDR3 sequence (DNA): TGCGCCAGCAGGGAGAGCGGGAGGGCCTACGAGCAGTACTTC.

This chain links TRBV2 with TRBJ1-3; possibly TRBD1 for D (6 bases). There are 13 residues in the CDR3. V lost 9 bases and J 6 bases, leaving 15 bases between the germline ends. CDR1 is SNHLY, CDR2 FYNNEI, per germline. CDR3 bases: TGTGCCAGATCCCAGGGGAACGAAAACACCATATATTTT. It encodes CARSQGNENTIYF. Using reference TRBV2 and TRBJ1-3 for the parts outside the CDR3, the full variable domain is EPEVTQTPSHQVTQMGQEVILRCVPISNHLYFYWYRQILGQKVEFLVSFYNNEISEKSEIFDDQFSVERPDGSNFTLKIRSTKLEDSAMYFCARSQGNENTIYFGEGSWLTVV.

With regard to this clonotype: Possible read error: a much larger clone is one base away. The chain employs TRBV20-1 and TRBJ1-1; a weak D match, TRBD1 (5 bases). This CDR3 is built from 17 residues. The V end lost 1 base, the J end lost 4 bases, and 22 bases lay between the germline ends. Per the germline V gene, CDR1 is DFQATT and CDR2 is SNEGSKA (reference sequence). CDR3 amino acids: CSARARGPTGAPTEAFF. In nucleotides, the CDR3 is TGCAGTGCTAGAGCCCGCGGACCAACCGGGGCCCCCACTGAAGCTTTCTTT.

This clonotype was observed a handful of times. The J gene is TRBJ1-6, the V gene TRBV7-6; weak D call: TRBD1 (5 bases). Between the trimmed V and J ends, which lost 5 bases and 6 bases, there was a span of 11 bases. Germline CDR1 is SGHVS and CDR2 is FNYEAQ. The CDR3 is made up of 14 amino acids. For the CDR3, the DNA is TGTGCCAGCAGCCCAGGTGGGGGTAATTCACCCCTCCACTTT. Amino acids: CASSPGGGNSPLHF.

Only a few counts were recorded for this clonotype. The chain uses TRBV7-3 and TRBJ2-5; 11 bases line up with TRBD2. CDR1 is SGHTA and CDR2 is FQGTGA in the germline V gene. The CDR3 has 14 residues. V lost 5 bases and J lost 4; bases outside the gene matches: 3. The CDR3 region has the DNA TGTGCCAGCAGCCCAGGGACTAGCGGAGAGACCCAGTACTTC. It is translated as CASSPGTSGETQYF.

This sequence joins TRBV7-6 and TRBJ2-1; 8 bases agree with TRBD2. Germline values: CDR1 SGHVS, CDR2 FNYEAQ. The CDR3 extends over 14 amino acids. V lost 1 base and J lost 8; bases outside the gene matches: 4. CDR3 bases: TGTGCCAGCAGCTTAGAGACAGCGGGGGATGAGCAGTTCTTC. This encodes CASSLETAGDEQFF.

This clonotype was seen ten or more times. The CDR3, as DNA: TGTGCCAGCAGCGATGTACTCACAGATACGCAGTATTTT. Its protein is CASSDVLTDTQYF. The chain combines TRBV5-4 with TRBJ2-3; no clear D. V gave up 4 bases and J gave up 2 bases, with 8 bases separating them. Germline CDR1 and CDR2: SGHNT and YYREEE (reference sequence). The CDR3 has 13 amino acids.

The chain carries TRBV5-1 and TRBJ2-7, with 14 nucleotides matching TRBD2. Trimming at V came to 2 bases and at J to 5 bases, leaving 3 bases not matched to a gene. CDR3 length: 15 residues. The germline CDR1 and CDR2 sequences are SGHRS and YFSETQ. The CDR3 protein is CASSLGLAGGDEQYF. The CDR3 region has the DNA TGCGCCAGCAGCTTAGGACTAGCGGGAGGCGACGAGCAGTACTTC.

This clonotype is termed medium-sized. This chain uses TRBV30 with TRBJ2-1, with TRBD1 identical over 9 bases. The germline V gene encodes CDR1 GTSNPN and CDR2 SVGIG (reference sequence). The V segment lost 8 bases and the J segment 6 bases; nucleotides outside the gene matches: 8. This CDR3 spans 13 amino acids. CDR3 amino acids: CAGTGGAGNEQFF. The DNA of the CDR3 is TGTGCCGGAACAGGGGGCGCAGGCAATGAGCAGTTCTTC.

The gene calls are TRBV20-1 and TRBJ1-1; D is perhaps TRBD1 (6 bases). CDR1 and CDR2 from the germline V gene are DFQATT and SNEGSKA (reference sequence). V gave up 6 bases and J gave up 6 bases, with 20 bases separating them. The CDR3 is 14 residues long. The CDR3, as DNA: TGCAGTGCATTAACAGGGTCTGGGCTTGCTGAAGCTTTCTTT. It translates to CSALTGSGLAEAFF.

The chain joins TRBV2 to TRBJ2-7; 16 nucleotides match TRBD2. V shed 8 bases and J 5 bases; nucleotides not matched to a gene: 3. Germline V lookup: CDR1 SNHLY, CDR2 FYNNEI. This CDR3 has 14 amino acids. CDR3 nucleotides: TGTGCCAGCCGGGGACTAGCGGGAGGGAACGAGCAGTACTTC. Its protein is CASRGLAGGNEQYF.

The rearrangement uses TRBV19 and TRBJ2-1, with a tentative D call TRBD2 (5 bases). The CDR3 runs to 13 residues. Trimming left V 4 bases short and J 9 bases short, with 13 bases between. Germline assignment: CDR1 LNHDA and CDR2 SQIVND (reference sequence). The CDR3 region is CASSTLTTSEQFF. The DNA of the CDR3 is TGTGCCAGTAGTACACTGACTACTAGTGAGCAGTTCTTC.

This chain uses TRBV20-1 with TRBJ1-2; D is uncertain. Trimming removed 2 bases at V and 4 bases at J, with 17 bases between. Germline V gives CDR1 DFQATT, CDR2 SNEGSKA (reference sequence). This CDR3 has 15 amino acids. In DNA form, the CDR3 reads TGCAGTGCTAGAACTCCTGCGGAGAACTCCTATGGCTACACCTTC. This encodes CSARTPAENSYGYTF.

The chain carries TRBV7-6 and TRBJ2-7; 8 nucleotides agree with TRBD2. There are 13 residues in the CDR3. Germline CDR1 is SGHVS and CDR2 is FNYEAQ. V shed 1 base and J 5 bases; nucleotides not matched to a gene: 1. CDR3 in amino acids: CASSLEAGDEQYF. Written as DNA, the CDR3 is TGTGCCAGCAGCTTAGAAGCGGGAGACGAGCAGTACTTC.

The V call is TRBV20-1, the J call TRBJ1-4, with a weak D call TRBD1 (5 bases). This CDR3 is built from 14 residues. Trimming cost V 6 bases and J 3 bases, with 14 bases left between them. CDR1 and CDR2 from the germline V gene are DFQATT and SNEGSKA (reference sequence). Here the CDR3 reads CSAVPDNANEKLFF. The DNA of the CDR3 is TGCAGTGCGGTCCCGGACAACGCTAATGAAAAACTGTTTTTT.

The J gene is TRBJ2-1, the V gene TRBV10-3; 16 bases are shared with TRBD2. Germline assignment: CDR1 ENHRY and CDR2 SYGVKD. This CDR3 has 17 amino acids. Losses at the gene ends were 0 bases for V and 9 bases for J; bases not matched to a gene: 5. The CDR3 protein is CAISESMGLAGGPEQFF. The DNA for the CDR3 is TGTGCCATCAGTGAGTCGATGGGACTAGCGGGAGGGCCTGAGCAGTTCTTC.

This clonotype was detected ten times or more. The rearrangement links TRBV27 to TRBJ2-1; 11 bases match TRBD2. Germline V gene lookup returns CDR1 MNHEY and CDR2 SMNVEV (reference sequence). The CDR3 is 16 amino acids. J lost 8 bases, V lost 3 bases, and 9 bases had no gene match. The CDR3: CASSFRQGTSGDEQFF. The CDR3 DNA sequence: TGTGCCAGCAGTTTCAGACAGGGGACTAGCGGCGATGAGCAGTTCTTC.

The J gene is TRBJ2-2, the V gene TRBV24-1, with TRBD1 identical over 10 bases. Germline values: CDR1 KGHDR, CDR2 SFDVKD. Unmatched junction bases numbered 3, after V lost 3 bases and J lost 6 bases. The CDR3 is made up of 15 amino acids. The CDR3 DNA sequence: TGTGCCACCAGTGATGACAGGGGGCCCGCCGGGGAGCTGTTTTTT. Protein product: CATSDDRGPAGELFF.

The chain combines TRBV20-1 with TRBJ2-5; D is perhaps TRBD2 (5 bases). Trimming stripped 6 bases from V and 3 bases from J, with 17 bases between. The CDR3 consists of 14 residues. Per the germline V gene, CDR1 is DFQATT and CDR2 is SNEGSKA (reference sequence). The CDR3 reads CSAPGTSGKETQYF. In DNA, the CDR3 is TGCAGTGCCCCCGGTACAAGCGGAAAAGAGACCCAGTACTTC.

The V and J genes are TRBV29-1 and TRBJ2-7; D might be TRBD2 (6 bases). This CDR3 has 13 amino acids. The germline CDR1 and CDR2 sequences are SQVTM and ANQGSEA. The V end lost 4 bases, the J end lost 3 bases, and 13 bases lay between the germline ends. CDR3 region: CSVVPGTVYEQYF. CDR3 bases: TGCAGCGTTGTTCCCGGGACTGTCTACGAGCAGTACTTC.